This entry lists 14 T cell receptor beta chains sequenced from one sample in a study of OX40 agonist ivuxolimab in advanced cancers. Some clones are missing from TCRdb's copy, which holds only in-frame ones; the method was immunoSEQ multiplex PCR. The table lists roughly 48,000 clones, around 85% of them singletons. Sequenced material: CD4+ or CD8+ T cells sorted from blood, taken in a trial of the OX40 agonist ivuxolimab. These receptors originate from an adult with an advanced solid tumor such as melanoma, head and neck, liver or kidney cancer.

The chain has TRBV27 and TRBJ2-3, with 12 bases aligning to TRBD2. This CDR3 has 16 amino acids. Germline values: CDR1 MNHEY, CDR2 SMNVEV (reference sequence). The V gene end was trimmed by 0 bases and the J gene end by 4 bases; junction bases not matched to a gene: 2. Here the CDR3 DNA reads TGTGCCAGCAGTTTATCCCTAGCGGGGGGGCCAGATACGCAGTATTTT. Protein product: CASSLSLAGGPDTQYF.

This clone was detected only once. V and J are TRBV5-1 and TRBJ2-2; 8 bases fit TRBD2. Germline CDR1 reads SGHRS; CDR2 reads YFSETQ. The V gene end was trimmed by 4 bases and the J gene end by 5 bases; junction bases not matched to a gene: 13. This CDR3 contains 17 residues. The CDR3 nucleotides read TGCGCCAGCAGCCGAGAAGCGGGGGAGCAGCTTACCGGGGAGCTGTTTTTT. Translation gives CASSREAGEQLTGELFF.

This chain joins TRBV5-6 and TRBJ2-3; TRBD2 agrees at 8 bases. The germline V gene has CDR1 SGHDT and CDR2 YYEEEE. The CDR3 is 14 amino acids. V dropped 3 bases and J dropped 6; count of bases not matched to a gene: 6. CDR3 amino acids: CASSSRGGEDTQYF. In DNA, the CDR3 is TGTGCCAGCAGCTCACGGGGGGGCGAGGATACGCAGTATTTT.

The chain combines TRBV6-6 with TRBJ2-3; 13 bases map to TRBD2. CDR1 and CDR2 from the germline V gene are MNHNY and SVGAGI (reference sequence). The V gene end was trimmed by 4 bases and the J gene end by 5 bases; junction bases not matched to a gene: 6. This CDR3 region has 16 residues. The CDR3 DNA sequence: TGTGCCAGCAGTTTCACTAGCGGGGGGGCCTTAGATACGCAGTATTTT. Its translation is CASSFTSGGALDTQYF.

The V call is TRBV19, the J call TRBJ1-1, with D hard to call. Germline V CDR1 and CDR2: LNHDA, SQIVND (reference sequence). V lost 1 base and J lost 5, with 8 bases in between. The CDR3 is made up of 13 amino acids. CDR3 coding DNA: TGTGCCAGTAGTATAGGGGTGGAAACTGAAGCTTTCTTT. Translating gives CASSIGVETEAFF. Combining the CDR3 with reference TRBV19 and TRBJ1-1 gives the whole variable domain DGGITQSPKYLFRKEGQNVTLSCEQNLNHDAMYWYRQDPGQGLRLIYYSQIVNDFQKGDIAEGYSVSREKKESFPLTVTSAQKNPTAFYLCASSIGVETEAFFGQGTRLTVV.

V and J are TRBV29-1 and TRBJ1-2; D might be TRBD1 (5 bases). Germline values: CDR1 SQVTM, CDR2 ANQGSEA. The CDR3 has 12 amino acids. The V end lost 7 bases, the J end lost 6 bases, and 15 bases lay between the germline ends. In nucleotides, the CDR3 is TGCAGCGCTAGGGACCCTGGAAATGGCTACACCTTC. This gives the protein CSARDPGNGYTF.

This clone was counted a single time. The V gene is TRBV5-1, the J gene TRBJ1-2; D may be TRBD1 (5 bases). The CDR3 is 14 amino acids. Germline CDR1 reads SGHRS; CDR2 reads YFSETQ. V was clipped by 9 bases and J by 8 bases, with 23 bases between them. CDR3 sequence (DNA): TGCGCCACTCGAACAGGCCTCCAGGGACCCGGCTACACCTTC. Its translation is CATRTGLQGPGYTF.

The rearrangement joins TRBV5-1 to TRBJ2-5; 12 bases line up with TRBD2. Germline V gives CDR1 SGHRS, CDR2 YFSETQ. V lost 0 bases, J lost 1 base, and 1 base stayed unmatched. The CDR3 contains 16 residues. The DNA of the CDR3 is TGCGCCAGCAGCTTGGGACTAGCGGGGGCCCAAGAGACCCAGTACTTC. Protein: CASSLGLAGAQETQYF.

The V and J genes are TRBV6-1 and TRBJ2-7; D unclear. The length of the CDR3 is 14 residues. V was trimmed by 0 bases and J by 2 bases, leaving 8 bases between them. In germline, CDR1 is MNHNS, CDR2 SASEGT. CDR3: CASSEATYPYEQYF. As DNA, the CDR3 is TGTGCCAGCAGTGAAGCGACCTATCCCTACGAGCAGTACTTC.

The V call is TRBV2, the J call TRBJ2-3, with D uncertain. The CDR3 runs 13 residues. Per germline, CDR1 SNHLY and CDR2 FYNNEI. Trimming took 5 bases from V and 3 from J, leaving 9 bases between them. CDR3 in DNA: TGTGCCAGCAGTCAGGCGGAGACAGATACGCAGTATTTT. Translated: CASSQAETDTQYF.

The genes are TRBV10-1 and TRBJ2-1, with 15 nucleotides matching TRBD2. The CDR3 is made up of 14 amino acids. Germline CDR1 WNHNN, CDR2 SYGVQD (reference sequence). J was trimmed by 10 bases and V by 4 bases; bases with no gene match: 2. The CDR3 loop reads CASSGGLAGGEQFF. CDR3 nucleotide sequence: TGCGCCAGCAGTGGGGGACTAGCGGGGGGCGAGCAGTTCTTC.

This sequence joins TRBV6-1 and TRBJ1-2, with D hard to call. V lost 0 bases, J lost 5 bases, and 7 bases lay in between. CDR3 size: 13 residues. The germline CDR1 and CDR2 sequences are MNHNS and SASEGT. The CDR3 DNA follows: TGTGCCAGCAGTGAAGCCACACGGTATGGCTACACCTTC. This encodes CASSEATRYGYTF.

Of note for this clone: An end of the junction does not agree with germline; a read error may underlie this. The chain is built from TRBV5-4 and TRBJ1-2, with a weak D call TRBD1 (5 bases). Germline CDR1 is SGHNT and CDR2 is YYREEE (reference sequence). The CDR3 consists of 15 residues. The CDR3 coding sequence is TGTGCCAGCAGGGGGGGTGGCAGTTCTAATTATGGCTACACCTTC. As protein: CASRGGGSSNYGYTF.

The chain recombines TRBV6-5 with TRBJ1-5, with 7 bases lining up with TRBD1. This CDR3 comprises 16 residues. After removal of 2 bases from V and 0 bases from J, the junction contained 4 bases not matched to a gene. The germline gives CDR1 MNHEY, CDR2 SVGAGI. The DNA for the CDR3 is TGTGCCAGCAGTTACCTGCAGGGGGATAGCAATCAGCCCCAGCATTTT. Protein: CASSYLQGDSNQPQHF.